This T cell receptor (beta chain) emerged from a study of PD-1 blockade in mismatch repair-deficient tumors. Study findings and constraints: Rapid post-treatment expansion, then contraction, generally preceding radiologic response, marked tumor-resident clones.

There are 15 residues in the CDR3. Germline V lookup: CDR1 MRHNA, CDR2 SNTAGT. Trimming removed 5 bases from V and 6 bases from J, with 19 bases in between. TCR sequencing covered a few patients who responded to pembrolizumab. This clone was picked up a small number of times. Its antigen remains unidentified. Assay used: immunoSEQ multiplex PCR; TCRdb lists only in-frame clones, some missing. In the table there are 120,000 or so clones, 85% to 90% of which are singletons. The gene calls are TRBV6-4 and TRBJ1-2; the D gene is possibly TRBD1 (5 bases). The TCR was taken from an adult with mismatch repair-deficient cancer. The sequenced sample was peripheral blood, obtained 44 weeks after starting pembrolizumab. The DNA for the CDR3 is TGTGCCAGCAGTAAAGAGGAATCCGGGACGGATGGCTACACCTTC. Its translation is CASSKEESGTDGYTF.